The entry below describes one T cell receptor (beta chain). The antigen remains undetermined. CDR1 is SSHAT and CDR2 is FNYEAQ in the germline V gene (reference sequence). The CDR3 spans 16 residues. Trimming took off 1 base at V and 3 bases at J, with 15 bases between the two ends. The sample comes from a study of metastatic and nonmetastatic thyroid tumors. For the study at large: Both malignant and benign thyroid patients supplied peripheral blood and tumor or nodule tissue samples, across which the repertoires of these patients were then compared. Study conclusions and caveats: Reports indicated that malignant thyroid tumors showed significantly higher TCR beta diversity than benign nodules did, in blood and tumor.

No patient received treatment before thyroid surgery. The authors' processing: Using the CDR3 differences seen across clinicopathological groups, the authors built a distant-metastasis classifier for papillary thyroid cancer, which was meant to discriminate distant-metastatic patients. TCRdb re-called clones from the PCR reads using MiXCR. What appears here as the V and J calls and clone size reflects TCRdb's work, not the paper's. Of 21,000 or so clones in the sample, approximately 20% are singletons; the top ten hold around a fifth. The specimen sequenced was blood. This chain uses TRBV7-7 with TRBJ1-1; D is uncertain. This TCR derives from a male donor with papillary thyroid cancer or a benign thyroid nodule (not recorded which). Some clones in this sample may be carry-over from other donors' samples. Here the CDR3 DNA reads TGTGCCAGCAGCTTAGGCGGGGTTATGAGGTACACTGAAGCTTTCTTT. The encoded protein is CASSLGGVMRYTEAFF.